This is a list of T cell receptor beta chains from one sample in a study of regulatory T cells in long-lasting Graves disease. TCRdb re-analysed the multiplex PCR reads in MiXCR, keeping a single row per CDR3 protein. The sample shows about 440,000 distinct CDR3 sequences, around 15% of them seen only once. The data were also submitted as part of a second study, on T cells in Graves' hyperthyroidism and ophthalmopathy.

The input for sequencing was peripheral blood mononuclear cells (PBMCs), taken at new diagnosis, from a patient treated with antithyroid drugs. These receptors were taken from a woman aged 18-29 years with Graves disease. CDR3s include the opening cysteine and the closing phenylalanine or tryptophan. A D gene is named only where the DNA matches it firmly. Size is omitted from some rows. Given values are once, few, many or a class for expanded clones.

cdr3_length clone_size d_call j_call v_call cdr3_aa cdr3_nt
15 few NA TRBJ1-2 TRBV29-1 CSVEVGQLTNYGYTF TGCAGCGTTGAAGTAGGACAGCTTACGAACTATGGCTACACCTTC
13 NA NA TRBJ2-7 TRBV4-1 CASSQDVGYEQYF TGCGCCAGCAGCCAAGACGTCGGCTACGAGCAGTACTTC
15 few TRBD2 TRBJ2-1 TRBV10-2 CASSGGSGRANEQFF TGCGCCAGCAGTGGGGGTAGCGGGAGGGCTAATGAGCAGTTCTTC
17 NA TRBD2 TRBJ2-1 TRBV6-5 CASSYLARLAGKNEQFF TGTGCCAGCAGTTACTTAGCCCGGCTAGCGGGAAAAAATGAGCAGTTCTTC
11 many NA TRBJ2-3 TRBV3-1 CASGHMDTQYF TGTGCCAGCGGACATATGGATACGCAGTATTTT
13 many NA TRBJ2-3 TRBV29-1 CSVERRLTDTQYF TGCAGCGTTGAACGCAGGCTCACAGATACGCAGTATTTT
13 many NA TRBJ2-3 TRBV7-3 CASSAARADTQYF TGTGCCAGCAGCGCTGCTAGGGCCGATACGCAGTATTTT
15 many NA TRBJ2-7 TRBV28 CASSLYNPGTYEQYF TGTGCCAGCAGTTTATACAATCCGGGAACCTACGAGCAGTACTTC
12 few NA TRBJ2-3 TRBV28 CASSSPRDTQYF TGTGCCAGCAGTTCCCCTAGGGATACGCAGTATTTT
13 few NA TRBJ2-7 TRBV20-1 CSARPGPKYEQYF TGCAGTGCGAGACCGGGACCTAAATACGAGCAGTACTTC
15 many TRBD2 TRBJ2-3 TRBV28 CASKGGLAGVNTQYF TGTGCCAGCAAGGGGGGACTAGCGGGAGTAAATACGCAGTATTTT
12 few NA TRBJ1-1 TRBV5-8 CASSLIRRPPFF TGTGCCAGCAGCTTGATTCGCAGACCACCTTTCTTT
14 many NA TRBJ1-2 TRBV28 CASSLGGPNYGYTF TGTGCCAGCAGTTTAGGAGGGCCTAACTATGGCTACACCTTC
15 few TRBD2 TRBJ2-1 TRBV19 CASSTASGRANEQFF TGTGCCAGTAGTACTGCTAGCGGGAGGGCCAATGAGCAGTTCTTC
12 few NA TRBJ1-6 TRBV27 CASSTAASPLHF TGTGCCAGCAGTACCGCAGCCTCACCCCTCCACTTT